The source of this TCR beta chain is a study of T cells after yellow fever vaccination. This clonotype has a handful of counts. The antigen remains unidentified. This CDR3 region has 15 residues. Germline values: CDR1 SGHTA, CDR2 FQGNSA. V lost 3 bases and J lost 6, with 15 bases in between. The study made its TCR cDNA through 5'RACE template switching. That step introduced a universal primer site along with UMIs. A single record per CDR3 protein comes from TCRdb applying MiXCR to the 5' RACE reads. The sample comprises fewer than 350,000 distinct CDR3 sequences, more than 8.5% of which are singletons, and approximately 19% rests with the top ten. Findings and limits, study-wide: Clonotypes found in both CD4 and CD8 compartments made up a small share. Though weaker, the secondary response peaked faster, on day 5 versus 15. Reappearance after the booster was seen for most primary-vaccination clones, at about 95% CD4 and 88% CD8.

The receptor was isolated from a man younger than 30 who received the YFV17D yellow fever vaccine. The material was PBMCs, obtained on the day of the first yellow fever vaccination. The chain couples TRBV7-2 to TRBJ1-5; a possible D gene is TRBD1 (6 bases). CDR3 DNA: TGTGCCAGCAGCTTCGGGAACAGGGCGGGTCAGCCCCAGCATTTT. Amino acids: CASSFGNRAGQPQHF.